This T cell receptor beta chain was sequenced during a study of Graves' ophthalmopathy and Graves' hyperthyroidism. Study overall: If no ophthalmopathy appeared within 18 months of follow-up, hyperthyroidism was termed stable.

Points from the study as a whole: As the model predicted ophthalmopathy progression, it achieved a sensitivity of 65% to 71% and a specificity of around 72%.

Germline V gene lookup returns CDR1 SNHLY and CDR2 FYNNEI. Trimming cost V 3 bases and J 5 bases; bases outside gene matches: 0. The CDR3 covers 12 residues. Ineligible for inclusion were patients with other autoimmune diseases, uncontrolled infections, pregnancy or lactation. As diagnostic evidence, clinical symptoms, serum thyroxine, TRAb, thyroid ultrasound and orbital computed tomography were relied upon. Transcripts of RNA were the source for amplifying TCR beta CDR3 regions. RT-PCR was first run with HTBI primers, then multiplex PCR in a second round. TCRdb used MiXCR to reprocess the multiplex PCR reads, holding one entry per CDR3 protein. This sample has about 550,000 distinct CDR3 sequences, with roughly 40% found just once. This clonotype was observed many times. The antigen is not known.

The chain has TRBV2 and TRBJ2-7, with 8 bases matching TRBD1. The clonotype was recovered from an adult man with Graves' hyperthyroidism. The sequencing input was peripheral blood or thyroid tissue (not recorded which). DNA of the CDR3: TGTGCCAGCAGTGAGACAGGGGACGAGCAGTACTTC. Protein sequence: CASSETGDEQYF.